The 25 T cell receptor beta chains presented below share a single source sample, sequenced in a study of response to subunit inactivated influenza vaccine. TCRdb recomputed calls from the RT-PCR reads with MiXCR, one row per CDR3 protein. The sample consists of around 790,000 distinct CDR3 sequences, 21% of them appearing once. Sample: PBMCs from blood, taken roughly 5 days after vaccination. Source of these receptors: a man aged 50 or older who received an inactivated influenza vaccine.

This clonotype appeared a few times. V usage is TRBV20-1 and J usage is TRBJ2-1; D possibly corresponds to TRBD1 (6 bases). Trimming took off 3 bases at V and 7 bases at J, with 16 bases between the two ends. The CDR3 extends over 14 amino acids. Germline values: CDR1 DFQATT, CDR2 SNEGSKA (reference sequence). CDR3 residues: CSARWQGMWNEQFF. For the CDR3, the DNA is TGCAGTGCTAGGTGGCAGGGGATGTGGAATGAGCAGTTCTTC.

As concerns this clonotype: A much larger clone lies a single base off, so this may be a read error. J is TRBJ2-2 and V is TRBV5-1; no reliable D call. The V gene's germline CDR1 is SGHRS and CDR2 YFSETQ. The CDR3 length is 14 residues. Trimming cost V 2 bases and J 7 bases, with 12 bases left between them. The CDR3 reads CASSFTGYYGELFF. The CDR3 nucleotides read TGCGCCAGCAGCTTTACCGGGTATTACGGGGAGCTGTTTTTT.

The rearrangement joins TRBV20-1 to TRBJ2-1, with D possibly matching TRBD2 (5 bases). V was trimmed by 5 bases and J by 0 bases, leaving 8 bases between them. Germline loops: CDR1 DFQATT, CDR2 SNEGSKA (reference sequence). The CDR3 runs to 13 residues. CDR3 in amino acids: CSAPGGSYNEQFF. In DNA form, the CDR3 reads TGCAGTGCTCCAGGAGGCTCCTACAATGAGCAGTTCTTC.

This clonotype has at least ten counts. The chain links TRBV7-6 to TRBJ2-4; a possible D gene is TRBD1 (6 bases). The CDR3 is 15 amino acids. The germline V gene has CDR1 SGHVS and CDR2 FNYEAQ. Trimming pared 4 bases from V and 7 bases from J, leaving 17 bases between. CDR3 protein: CASSWKQGRGNIQYF. CDR3 DNA: TGTGCCAGCAGCTGGAAACAGGGTCGTGGGAACATTCAGTACTTC.

In this sample, this clonotype turned up a few times. This chain links TRBV4-3 with TRBJ2-3; 10 bases map to TRBD1. The junction had 5 bases not matched to a gene; V was cut back by 0 bases and J by 2 bases. The germline gives CDR1 LGHNA, CDR2 YSLEER. The CDR3 spans 17 residues. The CDR3 nucleotides are TGCGCCAGCAGCCAAGAGAGGGACAGGGGTTTCACAGATACGCAGTATTTT. It specifies CASSQERDRGFTDTQYF.

This chain uses TRBV7-2 with TRBJ2-3; 8 nucleotides match TRBD2. The ends lost 4 bases at V and 8 bases at J; junction bases unmatched: 5. This CDR3 is 13 amino acids long. The germline V gene has CDR1 SGHTA and CDR2 FQGNSA. The CDR3 DNA follows: TGTGCCAGCAGCTCTATAGCGGGGCCTACGCAGTATTTT. It yields the protein CASSSIAGPTQYF. Based on the CDR3 plus reference TRBV7-2 and TRBJ2-3, the full variable domain is GAGVSQSPSNKVTEKGKDVELRCDPISGHTALYWYRQSLGQGLEFLIYFQGNSAPDKSGLPSDRFSAERTGGSVSTLTIQRTQQEDSAVYLCASSSIAGPTQYFGPGTRLTVL.

The rearrangement uses TRBV7-2 and TRBJ2-1; no reliable D call. The CDR3 covers 17 residues. The germline V gene has CDR1 SGHTA and CDR2 FQGNSA. V lost 1 base and J 0 bases, leaving 13 bases between the germline ends. The CDR3 DNA reads TGTGCCAGCAGCTTAGTACTCCTATCTAGCTCCTACAATGAGCAGTTCTTC. This sequence encodes CASSLVLLSSSYNEQFF.

This clonotype was counted a few times. The chain combines TRBV12-3 or TRBV12-4 with TRBJ2-1, with D perhaps TRBD2 (5 bases). V lost 1 base to trimming and J lost 6 bases, with 10 bases between them. The CDR3 length is 14 residues. The CDR3 reads CASSLGVARNEQFF. The DNA for the CDR3 is TGTGCCAGCAGTTTAGGGGTAGCGCGCAATGAGCAGTTCTTC.

The rearrangement uses TRBV5-1 and TRBJ2-3; D call uncertain. The CDR3 is made up of 13 amino acids. The germline CDR1 and CDR2 sequences are SGHRS and YFSETQ. The V end was cut by 6 bases, the J end by 0 bases, with 8 bases between. CDR3 residues: CASTPGSTDTQYF. DNA for the CDR3: TGCGCCAGCACCCCGGGTAGCACAGATACGCAGTATTTT.

In its sample, this clonotype was seen a few times. CDR3 sequence (DNA): TGTGCCAGCAGCTTTCAGGCGGGGGATACGCAGTATTTT. This sequence encodes CASSFQAGDTQYF. The rearrangement joins TRBV5-6 to TRBJ2-3; D is possibly TRBD2 (6 bases). Trimming shortened V by 2 bases and J by 6 bases, and 10 bases separated the two germline ends. Germline CDR1 and CDR2: SGHDT and YYEEEE. The CDR3 extends over 13 amino acids.

The chain recombines TRBV20-1 with TRBJ2-6; 9 bases match TRBD2. The V segment lost 2 bases and the J segment 0 bases; nucleotides outside the gene matches: 11. The CDR3 covers 19 residues. Germline CDR1 is DFQATT and CDR2 is SNEGSKA (reference sequence). The CDR3 protein is CSARSSERGALSGANVLTF. As DNA, the CDR3 is TGCAGTGCTAGATCTTCGGAGCGGGGGGCGCTCTCTGGGGCCAACGTCCTGACTTTC.

This clonotype occurred many times. The chain carries TRBV4-1 and TRBJ1-2; no reliable D call. Germline-derived CDR1 and CDR2 are MGHRA and YSYEKL. This CDR3 comprises 15 residues. Between the trimmed V and J ends, which lost 0 bases and 4 bases, there was a span of 12 bases. Here the CDR3 DNA reads TGCGCCAGCAGCCAAGAGCCGGACTGGTCCTATGGCTACACCTTC. Its protein is CASSQEPDWSYGYTF.

The chain carries TRBV5-6 and TRBJ2-6; D is undetermined. The CDR3 loop spans 13 amino acids. Germline CDR1 is SGHDT and CDR2 is YYEEEE. V was shortened by 3 bases and J by 2 bases, with 3 bases between the two germline ends. This CDR3 reads CASSSTGANVLTF. For the CDR3, the DNA is TGTGCCAGCAGCTCTACTGGGGCCAACGTCCTGACTTTC.

V is TRBV6-1 and J is TRBJ2-3, with 10 bases fitting TRBD2. From germline, CDR1 is MNHNS and CDR2 SASEGT. CDR3 size: 16 residues. The V and J ends lost 6 bases and 1 base, in that order; junction bases with no gene match: 7. The CDR3 DNA is TGTGCCAGCAGGGACGCTAGCGGGGGCCGCACAGATACGCAGTATTTT. Translation: CASRDASGGRTDTQYF.

This clonotype appeared a few times. V gene TRBV29-1 combines with J gene TRBJ2-7; a weak D match, TRBD2 (6 bases). The germline V gene encodes CDR1 SQVTM and CDR2 ANQGSEA. CDR3 length equals 11 residues. Trimming pared 8 bases from V and 5 bases from J, leaving 13 bases between. CDR3 in DNA: TGCAGCTGCCAGTCGGGGGACGAGCAGTACTTC. Translation gives CSCQSGDEQYF.

This chain links TRBV6-4 with TRBJ2-1; 9 nucleotides line up with TRBD2. CDR3 length equals 16 residues. Germline-derived CDR1 and CDR2 are MRHNA and SNTAGT. The V segment lost 7 bases and the J segment 5 bases; nucleotides outside the gene matches: 12. The CDR3 sequence is CASIFVGLAYHNEQFF. The CDR3 DNA reads TGTGCCAGCATTTTCGTCGGACTAGCGTACCACAATGAGCAGTTCTTC.

This CDR3 reads CASSLVVGDIQYF. The CDR3 DNA reads TGCGCCAGCAGCTTGGTGGTGGGAGACATTCAGTACTTC. The chain couples TRBV5-1 to TRBJ2-4; possibly TRBD2 for D (5 bases). Trimming stripped 0 bases from V and 8 bases from J, with 9 bases between. This CDR3 comprises 13 residues. Germline V gene data show CDR1 as SGHRS and CDR2 as YFSETQ.

This chain links TRBV4-3 with TRBJ2-5, with 9 positions matching TRBD2. CDR1 is LGHNA and CDR2 is YSLEER in the germline V gene. The CDR3 is 15 amino acids. The trim removed 0 bases at V and 4 bases at J, leaving 3 bases unmatched. The CDR3 region is CASSQEGAGGETQYF. The CDR3 DNA reads TGCGCCAGCAGCCAAGAAGGAGCGGGGGGAGAGACCCAGTACTTC.

V usage is TRBV5-1 and J usage is TRBJ2-3; 8 nucleotides align to TRBD2. This CDR3 has 13 amino acids. Trimming cost V 4 bases and J 5 bases; bases outside gene matches: 3. The germline CDR1 and CDR2 sequences are SGHRS and YFSETQ. CDR3 sequence: CASSHRGGDTQYF. CDR3 nucleotides: TGCGCCAGCAGCCACCGGGGGGGAGATACGCAGTATTTT. Full variable domain (outside the CDR3, taken from reference TRBV5-1 and TRBJ2-3): KAGVTQTPRYLIKTRGQQVTLSCSPISGHRSVSWYQQTPGQGLQFLFEYFSETQRNKGNFPGRFSGRQFSNSRSEMNVSTLELGDSALYLCASSHRGGDTQYFGPGTRLTVL.

This clonotype has just a few counts. The chain recombines TRBV7-2 with TRBJ1-6; D not resolved. CDR1 and CDR2 from the germline V gene are SGHTA and FQGNSA. This CDR3 is built from 11 residues. Trimming took off 5 bases at V and 7 bases at J, with 3 bases between the two ends. The CDR3 reads CASSANSPLHF. CDR3 DNA: TGTGCCAGCAGCGCGAATTCACCCCTCCACTTT.

This clonotype was recorded a few times. Given a much more abundant clone one base away, this may be a read error. The chain couples TRBV6-6 to TRBJ2-7; no clear D. The germline CDR1 and CDR2 sequences are MNHNY and SVGAGI (reference sequence). The CDR3 consists of 11 residues. Trimming shortened V by 6 bases and J by 0 bases, and 3 bases separated the two germline ends. The CDR3 sequence: CASRVSYEQYF. As DNA, the CDR3 is TGTGCCAGCAGGGTCTCCTACGAGCAGTACTTC.

The gene calls are TRBV5-6 and TRBJ2-3; no firm D call. The CDR3 runs to 17 residues. Germline V CDR1 and CDR2: SGHDT, YYEEEE. Trimming removed 4 bases at V and 6 bases at J, with 24 bases between. The chain's CDR3 is CASSPLPRLGFGDTQYF. The CDR3 bases are TGTGCCAGCAGCCCACTCCCCCGGCTGGGGTTTGGGGATACGCAGTATTTT.

The J gene is TRBJ2-5, the V gene TRBV29-1; D not resolved. V lost 3 bases and J lost 7, with 12 bases in between. The CDR3 extends over 12 amino acids. Germline CDR1 is SQVTM and CDR2 is ANQGSEA. In DNA form, the CDR3 reads TGCAGCGTTGATGGAGTAGCCCGGACCCAGTACTTC. This gives the protein CSVDGVARTQYF.

The chain recombines TRBV6-1 with TRBJ2-5, with TRBD1 matching over 8 bases. J gave up 6 bases and V 6 bases, and 9 bases lay outside the gene matches. Germline-derived CDR1 and CDR2 are MNHNS and SASEGT. The length of the CDR3 is 14 residues. CDR3 DNA sequence: TGTGCCAGCAGCCCTCGGACAGGGCCAAAGACCCAGTACTTC. Protein product: CASSPRTGPKTQYF.

This clonotype was recorded a few times. The V call is TRBV20-1, the J call TRBJ1-5, with D tentatively TRBD1 (6 bases). CDR1 is DFQATT and CDR2 is SNEGSKA in the germline V gene (reference sequence). The CDR3 has 15 residues. Trimming stripped 6 bases from V and 0 bases from J, with 15 bases between. For the CDR3, the DNA is TGCAGTGCAAGTGACAGGTACGATAGCAATCAGCCCCAGCATTTT. It translates to CSASDRYDSNQPQHF.